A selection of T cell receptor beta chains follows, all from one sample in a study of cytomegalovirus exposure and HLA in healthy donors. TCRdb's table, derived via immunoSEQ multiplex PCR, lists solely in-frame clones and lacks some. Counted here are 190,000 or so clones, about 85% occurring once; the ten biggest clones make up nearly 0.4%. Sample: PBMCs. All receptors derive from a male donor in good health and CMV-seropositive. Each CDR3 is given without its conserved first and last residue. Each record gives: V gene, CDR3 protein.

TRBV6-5,ASSRQASYGYT
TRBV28,ASSLLSGRLYNEQF
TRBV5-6,ASSATGRGGELF
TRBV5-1,ASSLAGTPSYEQY
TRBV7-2,ASSLVGTSGRAVYEQY
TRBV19,ASIGTSRSYNEQF
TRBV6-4,ASSDLRQGRTYEQY
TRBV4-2,ASSQEEQGAYEQY
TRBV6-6,ASRYRDRETSYEQY
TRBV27,ASSLYPGQGGKLF
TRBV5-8,ASSQGLKNTGELF
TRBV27,ASSSQTDTYEQY
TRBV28,ASSAFSGNEQF
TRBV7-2,ASSLEAGGSGNTIY
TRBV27,ASSFAGTSGSREQY
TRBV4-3,ASSQDPGGSKAKNIQY
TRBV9,ASSVLSTGEDTQY
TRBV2,ASRLSQETQY
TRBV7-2,ASSLALPVGQAYYQPQH
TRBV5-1,ASSFLAGSSYNEQF
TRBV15,ASGLGQNPSFVTEAF
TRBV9,ASSAGTSGYNEQF
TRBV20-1,SVGGANVLT
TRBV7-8,ASSLNLVQIQPQH
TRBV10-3,AITGQGGTGELF
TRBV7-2,ASSDQSGPYNEQF
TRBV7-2,ASSPPGSGSRETQY
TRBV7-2,ASILASGYNEQF
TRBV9,ASSSRAWGDGDTQY
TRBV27,ASRPGQGEVEQY
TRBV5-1,ASSQNTGGLGETQY
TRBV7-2,ASSLAGTGRDTQY